The following is a T cell receptor beta chain sequence with its context. The data were taken from a study of CD8 T cells in Susac syndrome. The CDR3 is 15 amino acids. The ends lost 3 bases at V and 2 bases at J; junction bases unmatched: 7. CDR1 SGHNT and CDR2 YYREEE come from the germline V gene (reference sequence). RNA, at about 0.5 to 1 ug, was reverse transcribed with random hexamers. Using its own MiXCR run on the immunoSEQ multiplex PCR reads, TCRdb lists one record per CDR3 protein. The data show 170,000 or so distinct CDR3 sequences, 93% seen once. Sequencing of TCR beta covered CD8+ and CD4+ T cells obtained from blood.

This TCR came from a human donor with multiple sclerosis. Source material: CD4+ T cells from PBMCs. This chain links TRBV5-4 with TRBJ2-5; 7 bases are a match to TRBD1. CDR3 residues: CASSSPGTAQETQYF. The CDR3 nucleotides read TGTGCCAGCAGCTCACCGGGGACAGCACAAGAGACCCAGTACTTC. Full variable domain (outside the CDR3, taken from reference TRBV5-4 and TRBJ2-5): ETGVTQSPTHLIKTRGQQVTLRCSSQSGHNTVSWYQQALGQGPQFIFQYYREEENGRGNFPPRFSGLQFPNYSSELNVNALELDDSALYLCASSSPGTAQETQYFGPGTRLLVL.